This TCR beta chain came from a study of blood T cell repertoires in COVID-19. The wider study: Both acute and convalescent COVID-19 samples were obtained from the United States, Italy and Spain. T cells, B-cell-depleted T cells, or PBMCs provided the cDNA or gDNA that served as material.

Clones were sequenced by immunoSEQ multiplex PCR, and TCRdb holds only the in-frame ones, with some missing. The data hold over 300,000 clones, with around 89% observed a single time. The V end lost 4 bases, the J end lost 1 base, and 13 bases lay between the germline ends. CDR1 is LGHDT and CDR2 is YNNKEL in the germline V gene (reference sequence). This CDR3 contains 15 residues. The receptor comes from a man in his forties or fifties with acute or convalescent COVID-19. The sample comprised peripheral blood. This chain links TRBV3-1 (or the pseudogene TRBV3-2) with TRBJ1-2; D remains ambiguous. The CDR3 loop reads CASSPSSHINYGYTF. In DNA, the CDR3 is TGTGCCAGCAGCCCCTCCTCTCACATTAACTATGGCTACACCTTC.